These 3 T cell receptor beta chains share one sample of origin, sequenced in a study of blood T cell repertoires in COVID-19. Method: immunoSEQ multiplex PCR; TCRdb's copy keeps in-frame clones and lacks some. The profile covers 80,000 or so clones, with about 92% appearing a single time and approximately 2.2% taken by the ten largest. Sequenced input: peripheral blood. All receptors derive from a man aged 45 to 65 with acute or convalescent COVID-19.

This clone was seen a single time. The genes are TRBV5-5 and TRBJ2-2, with 10 bases matching TRBD1. The V gene's germline CDR1 is SGHKS and CDR2 YYEKEE (reference sequence). Trimming removed 0 bases from V and 8 bases from J; junction bases left unmatched: 10. The CDR3 runs 17 residues. CDR3 region: CASSLGTLGQGQGELFF. CDR3 DNA: TGTGCCAGCAGCTTGGGGACTTTGGGACAGGGGCAAGGGGAGCTGTTTTTT.

The rearrangement uses TRBV7-2 and TRBJ2-5; 8 positions agree with TRBD2. The length of the CDR3 is 14 residues. The V segment lost 4 bases and the J segment 5 bases; nucleotides outside the gene matches: 6. In germline, CDR1 is SGHTA, CDR2 FQGNSA. In nucleotides, the CDR3 is TGTGCCAGCAGCTCCGCGGGGGGTGGGGAGACCCAGTACTTC. It is translated as CASSSAGGGETQYF.

The rearrangement links TRBV5-5 to TRBJ1-3; D remains unclear. Per germline, CDR1 SGHKS and CDR2 YYEKEE (reference sequence). This CDR3 spans 16 amino acids. V was trimmed by 0 bases and J by 0 bases, leaving 10 bases between them. The CDR3 bases are TGTGCCAGCAGCTTGGGTGCCACTAACTCTGGAAACACCATATATTTT. As protein: CASSLGATNSGNTIYF.